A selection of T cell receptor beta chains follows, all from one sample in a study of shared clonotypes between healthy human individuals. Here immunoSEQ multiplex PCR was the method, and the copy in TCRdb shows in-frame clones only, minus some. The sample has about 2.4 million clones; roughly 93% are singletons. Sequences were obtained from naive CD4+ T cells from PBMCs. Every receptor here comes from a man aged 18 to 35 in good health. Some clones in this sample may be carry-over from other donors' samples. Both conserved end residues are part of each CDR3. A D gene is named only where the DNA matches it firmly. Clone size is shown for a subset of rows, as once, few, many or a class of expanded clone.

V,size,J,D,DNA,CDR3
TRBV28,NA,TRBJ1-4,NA,TGTGCCAGCAGTTTATCCGGGGAGTTTAATGAAAAACTGTTTTTT,CASSLSGEFNEKLFF
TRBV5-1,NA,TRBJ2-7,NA,TGCGCCAGCAGCTCATTGGGGCCGGACCTCTCCGAGCAGTACTTC,CASSSLGPDLSEQYF
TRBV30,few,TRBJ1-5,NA,TGTGCCTGGAGTGGTCAGGGTAGTCAGCCCCAGCATTTT,CAWSGQGSQPQHF
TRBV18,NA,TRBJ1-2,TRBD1,TGTGCCAGCTCACGTGGGGTAGGACAGGGATACTATGGCTACACCTTC,CASSRGVGQGYYGYTF
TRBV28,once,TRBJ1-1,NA,TGTGCCAGCAGCTTTCTTGGAGTGGCTTTCTTT,CASSFLGVAFF
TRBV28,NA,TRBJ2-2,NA,TGTGCCAGCAGTTTGCCGCAGTCTCTTCCCGGGGAGCTGTTTTTT,CASSLPQSLPGELFF
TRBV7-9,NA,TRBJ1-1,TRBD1,TGTGCCAGCAGCCGTCAGGGGGCCCTCTCCACTGAAGCTTTCTTT,CASSRQGALSTEAFF
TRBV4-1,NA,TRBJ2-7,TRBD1,TGCGCCAGCAGGCAATCGTTTCGGGACAGGTTCTACGAGCAGTACTTC,CASRQSFRDRFYEQYF
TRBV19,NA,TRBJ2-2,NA,TGTGCCAGTAGACCGAAGAGTAAACGGGACACCGGGGAGCTGTTTTTT,CASRPKSKRDTGELFF
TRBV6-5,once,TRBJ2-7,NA,TGTGCCAGCAGTTACTCGAGAGCCTCAGGGTACGAGCAGTACTTC,CASSYSRASGYEQYF